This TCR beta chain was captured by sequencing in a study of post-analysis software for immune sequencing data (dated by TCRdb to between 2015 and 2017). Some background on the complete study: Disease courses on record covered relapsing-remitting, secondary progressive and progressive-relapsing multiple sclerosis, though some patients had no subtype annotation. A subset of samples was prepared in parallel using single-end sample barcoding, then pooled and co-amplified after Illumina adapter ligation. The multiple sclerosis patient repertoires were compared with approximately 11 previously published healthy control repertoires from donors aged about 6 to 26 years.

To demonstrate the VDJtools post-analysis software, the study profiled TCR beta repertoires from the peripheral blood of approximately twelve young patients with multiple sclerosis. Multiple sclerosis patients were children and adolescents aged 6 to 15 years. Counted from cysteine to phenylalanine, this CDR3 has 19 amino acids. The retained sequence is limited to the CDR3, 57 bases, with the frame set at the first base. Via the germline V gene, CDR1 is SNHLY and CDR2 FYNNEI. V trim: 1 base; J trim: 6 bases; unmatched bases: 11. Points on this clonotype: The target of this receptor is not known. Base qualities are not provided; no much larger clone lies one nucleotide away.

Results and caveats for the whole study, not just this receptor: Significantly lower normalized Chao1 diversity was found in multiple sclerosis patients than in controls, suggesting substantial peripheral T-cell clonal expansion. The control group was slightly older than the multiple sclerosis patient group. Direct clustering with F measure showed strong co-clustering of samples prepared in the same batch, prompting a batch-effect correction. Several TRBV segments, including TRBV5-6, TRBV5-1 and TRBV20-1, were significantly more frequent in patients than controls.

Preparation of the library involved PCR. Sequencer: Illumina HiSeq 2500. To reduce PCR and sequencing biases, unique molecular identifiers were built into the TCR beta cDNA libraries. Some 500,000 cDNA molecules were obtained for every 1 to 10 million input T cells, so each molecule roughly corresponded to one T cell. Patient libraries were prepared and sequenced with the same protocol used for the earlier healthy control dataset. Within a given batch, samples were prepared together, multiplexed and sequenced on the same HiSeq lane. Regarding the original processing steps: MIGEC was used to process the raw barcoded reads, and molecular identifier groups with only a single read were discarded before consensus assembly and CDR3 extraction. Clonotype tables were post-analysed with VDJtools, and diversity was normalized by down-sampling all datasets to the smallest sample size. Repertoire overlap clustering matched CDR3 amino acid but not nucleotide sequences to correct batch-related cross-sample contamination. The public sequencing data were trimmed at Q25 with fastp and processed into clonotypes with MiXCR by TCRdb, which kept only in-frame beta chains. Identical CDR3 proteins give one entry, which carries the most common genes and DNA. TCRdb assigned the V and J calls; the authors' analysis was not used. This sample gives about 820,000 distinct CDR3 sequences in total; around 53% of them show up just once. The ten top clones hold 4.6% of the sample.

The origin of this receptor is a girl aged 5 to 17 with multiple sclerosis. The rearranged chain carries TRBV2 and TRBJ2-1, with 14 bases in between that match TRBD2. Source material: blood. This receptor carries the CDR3 CASSEEGLAGVGRRNEQFF. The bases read TGTGCCAGCAGTGAAGAGGGACTAGCGGGGGTAGGGCGACGCAATGAGCAGTTCTTC.